What follows are 12 T cell receptor beta chains derived from one specimen sequenced in a study of shared clonotypes between healthy human individuals. The protocol was immunoSEQ multiplex PCR, while the TCRdb copy is restricted to in-frame clones and leaves out a portion. The table lists around 980,000 clones, about 80% of them singletons. Sequencing was carried out using memory CD4+ T cells from PBMCs. Subset meaning: CD45RA-negative fraction. These receptors originate from a man younger than 30 in good health. Some clones in this sample may be carry-over from other donors' samples.

This clone appeared a few times. The rearrangement uses TRBV5-1 and TRBJ2-2, with TRBD2 matching over 7 bases. The CDR3 sequence is 15 residues long. V was clipped by 4 bases and J by 4 bases; unmatched bases: 7. Germline V gives CDR1 SGHRS, CDR2 YFSETQ. The CDR3 loop reads CASSALAGVTGELFF. The CDR3 nucleotides read TGCGCCAGCAGCGCCCTTGCGGGAGTCACCGGGGAGCTGTTTTTT.

The chain combines TRBV5-6 with TRBJ2-4; possible D gene TRBD2, 6 bases. Trimming shortened V by 4 bases and J by 14 bases, and 16 bases separated the two germline ends. CDR3 length equals 12 residues. Per the germline V gene, CDR1 is SGHDT and CDR2 is YYEEEE. DNA for the CDR3: TGTGCCAGCAGCCTTTGGGACTCAGAGGAGTACTTC. It is translated as CASSLWDSEEYF.

The J gene is TRBJ2-3, the V gene TRBV29-1, with 7 nucleotides matching TRBD1. The germline CDR1 and CDR2 sequences are SQVTM and ANQGSEA. V shed 7 bases, J shed 4 bases, and the junction held 14 bases outside the gene matches. The CDR3 has 15 amino acids. CDR3 sequence (DNA): TGCAGCGCAAACAGGGGCAGGACCGTTTCAGATACGCAGTATTTT. Translated, it gives CSANRGRTVSDTQYF.

The gene calls are TRBV5-1 and TRBJ2-5, with 7 positions matching TRBD2. Germline CDR1 and CDR2: SGHRS and YFSETQ. The V segment lost 2 bases and the J segment 13 bases; nucleotides outside the gene matches: 14. The length of the CDR3 is 14 residues. The CDR3 region is CASSLGDGLDSLYF. CDR3 coding DNA: TGCGCCAGCAGCTTAGGCGATGGACTAGACTCATTGTACTTC.

J is TRBJ2-7 and V is TRBV27; D may be TRBD2 (6 bases). V lost 6 bases and J lost 2, with 14 bases in between. Looked up from germline, CDR1 is MNHEY and CDR2 is SMNVEV (reference sequence). The CDR3 contains 14 residues. CDR3 DNA sequence: TGTGCCAGCAGCCTACTAGCTGAGACCTACGAGCAGTACTTC. Its translation is CASSLLAETYEQYF.

A remark on this clone: A much larger clone lies a single base off, so this may be a read error. V gene TRBV12-1 combines with J gene TRBJ1-4; the DNA was not used to check the table's D call, TRBD1. TRBV12-1 is a known pseudogene. The CDR3 is made up of 16 amino acids. The chain's CDR3 is CASSFGTEATDEKLFF. As DNA, the CDR3 is TGTGCCAGCAGCTTTGGGACAGAAGCAACTGATGAAAAACTGTTTTTT.

The CDR3 loop reads CASSLEAVNTEAFF. CDR3 nucleotides: TGCGCCAGCAGCTTGGAGGCGGTGAACACTGAAGCTTTCTTT. The chain links TRBV5-1 to TRBJ1-1, with no clear D. The CDR3 totals 14 residues. Trimming pared 0 bases from V and 0 bases from J, leaving 6 bases between. Germline V gene lookup returns CDR1 SGHRS and CDR2 YFSETQ.

The chain employs TRBV18 and TRBJ1-3; TRBD1 agrees at 9 bases. V was clipped by 4 bases and J by 0 bases; unmatched bases: 13. The CDR3 length is 19 residues. In germline, CDR1 is KGHSH, CDR2 LQKENI. The CDR3 loop reads CASSRSGTGNPSSGNTIYF. DNA of the CDR3: TGTGCCAGCTCACGATCCGGGACAGGGAATCCTTCCTCTGGAAACACCATATATTTT.

This clone was counted between two and nine times. The genes are TRBV10-3 and TRBJ2-5; tentatively, D is TRBD1 (6 bases). CDR1 is ENHRY, CDR2 SYGVKD, per germline. The CDR3 length is 14 residues. Trimming removed 6 bases from V and 0 bases from J, with 11 bases in between. The CDR3 loop reads CAISNRQDQETQYF. CDR3 in DNA: TGTGCCATCAGCAACCGACAGGACCAAGAGACCCAGTACTTC.

The V and J genes are TRBV13 and TRBJ2-3, with no clear D. Germline V lookup: CDR1 PRHDT, CDR2 FYEKMQ (reference sequence). The CDR3 runs to 13 residues. Trimming took off 5 bases at V and 5 bases at J, with 11 bases between the two ends. The CDR3, as DNA: TGTGCCAGCAGCCTCGTTTTAGAAGATACGCAGTATTTT. Amino acid sequence: CASSLVLEDTQYF.

The chain employs TRBV7-9 and TRBJ2-5, with D uncertain. The length of the CDR3 is 11 residues. Germline values: CDR1 SEHNR, CDR2 FQNEAQ (reference sequence). Trimming left V 5 bases short and J 7 bases short, with 8 bases between. The CDR3 region is CASSPPGTQYF. The CDR3 bases are TGTGCCAGCAGCCCTCCGGGGACCCAGTACTTC.

J is TRBJ2-7 and V is TRBV14, with 8 bases aligning to TRBD1. V lost 4 bases and J lost 3; bases outside the gene matches: 5. The CDR3 runs to 14 residues. Germline CDR1 is SGHDN and CDR2 is FVKESK. The CDR3 loop is CASSPRGPVYEQYF. The CDR3, as DNA: TGTGCCAGCAGCCCCAGGGGGCCCGTCTACGAGCAGTACTTC. Drawing the rest from reference TRBV14 and TRBJ2-7, the complete variable domain is EAGVTQFPSHSVIEKGQTVTLRCDPISGHDNLYWYRRVMGKEIKFLLHFVKESKQDESGMPNNRFLAERTGGTYSTLKVQPAELEDSGVYFCASSPRGPVYEQYFGPGTRLTVT.